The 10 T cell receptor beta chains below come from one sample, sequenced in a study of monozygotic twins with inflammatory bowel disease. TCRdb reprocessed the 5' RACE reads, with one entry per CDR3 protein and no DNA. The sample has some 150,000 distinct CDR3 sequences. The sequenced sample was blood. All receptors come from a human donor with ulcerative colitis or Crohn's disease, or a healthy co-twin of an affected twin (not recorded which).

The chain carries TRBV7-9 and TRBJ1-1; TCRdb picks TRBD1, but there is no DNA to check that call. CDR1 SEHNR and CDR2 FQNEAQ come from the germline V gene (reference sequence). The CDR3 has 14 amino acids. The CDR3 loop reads CASSPGVRIGEAFF.

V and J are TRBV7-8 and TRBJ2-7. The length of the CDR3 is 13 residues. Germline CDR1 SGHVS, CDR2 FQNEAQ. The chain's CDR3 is CASSLVGSREQYF.

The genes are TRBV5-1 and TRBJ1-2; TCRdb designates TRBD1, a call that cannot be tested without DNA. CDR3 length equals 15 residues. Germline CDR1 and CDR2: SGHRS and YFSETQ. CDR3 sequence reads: CASSFKRGRRDGYTF. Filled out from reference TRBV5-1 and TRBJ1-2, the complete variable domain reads KAGVTQTPRYLIKTRGQQVTLSCSPISGHRSVSWYQQTPGQGLQFLFEYFSETQRNKGNFPGRFSGRQFSNSRSEMNVSTLELGDSALYLCASSFKRGRRDGYTFGSGTRLTVV.

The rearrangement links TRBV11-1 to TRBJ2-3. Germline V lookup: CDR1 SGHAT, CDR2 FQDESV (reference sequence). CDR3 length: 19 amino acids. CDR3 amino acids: CASSLARNGGSRSTDTQYF.

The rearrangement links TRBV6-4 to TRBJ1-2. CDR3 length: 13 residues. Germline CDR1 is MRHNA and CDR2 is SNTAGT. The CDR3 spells CASSRGGAYGYTF.

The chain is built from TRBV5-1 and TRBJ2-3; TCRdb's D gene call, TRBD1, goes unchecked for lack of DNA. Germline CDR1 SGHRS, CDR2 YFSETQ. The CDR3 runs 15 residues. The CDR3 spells CASSTSIPPTDTQYF.

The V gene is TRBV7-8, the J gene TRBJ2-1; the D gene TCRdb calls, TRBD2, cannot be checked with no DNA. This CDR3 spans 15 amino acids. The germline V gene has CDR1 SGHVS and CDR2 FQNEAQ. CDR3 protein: CASSSIRGEDNEQFF.

CDR3: CASSYYPRGPIKTQYF. This chain uses TRBV27 with TRBJ2-5; the D gene TCRdb calls, TRBD1, cannot be checked with no DNA. Germline V lookup: CDR1 MNHEY, CDR2 SMNVEV (reference sequence). This CDR3 region has 16 residues.

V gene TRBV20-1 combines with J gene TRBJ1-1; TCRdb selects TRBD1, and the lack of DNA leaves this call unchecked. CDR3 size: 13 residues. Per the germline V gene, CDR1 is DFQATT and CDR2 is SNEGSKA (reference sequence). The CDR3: CSPWTGGDTEAFF.

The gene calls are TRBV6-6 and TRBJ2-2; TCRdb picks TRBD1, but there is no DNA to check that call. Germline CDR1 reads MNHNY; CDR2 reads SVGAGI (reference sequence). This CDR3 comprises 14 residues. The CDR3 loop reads CASSGQDHTGELFF.